This TCR beta chain was recorded in a study of blood T cell repertoires in COVID-19. At the level of the study: Samples representing acute and convalescent COVID-19 were sourced from the United States, Italy and Spain. T cells, B-cell-depleted T cells, or PBMCs provided the cDNA or gDNA that served as material.

Seattle patients were enrolled while actively infected and followed longitudinally. Some clones are missing from TCRdb's copy, which holds only in-frame ones; the method was immunoSEQ multiplex PCR. The sample contains fewer than 600,000 clones, approximately 89% of which appear only once. The CDR3 is 13 residues long. V lost 8 bases and J lost 0, with 6 bases in between. Germline-derived CDR1 and CDR2 are KGHDR and SFDVKD. This clonotype was sampled from a man between 18 and 29 years old with COVID-19, enrolled during active disease. Sequenced sample: peripheral blood. V and J are TRBV24-1 and TRBJ2-2; D ambiguous. The CDR3 reads CATMSSNTGELFF. The CDR3 nucleotides are TGTGCCACCATGTCATCGAACACCGGGGAGCTGTTTTTT.